The 25 T cell receptor beta chains below come from one sample, sequenced in a study of regulatory T cells in long-lasting Graves disease. Stated time point: newly diagnosed GD, antithyroid drugs for less than 3 months. From PBMCs, RNA was extracted and then used to make the TCR library. Arm-PCR of CDR3 regions and iRepertoire HTBI primers were the basis on which TCR beta libraries were built. TCRdb passed the multiplex PCR reads through MiXCR, listing each CDR3 protein once. Of a few hundred thousand distinct CDR3 sequences in the sample, around 11% were seen once. These data were also filed under a second study, of T cells in Graves' hyperthyroidism and ophthalmopathy.

Material: peripheral blood mononuclear cells (PBMCs), obtained at new diagnosis, from a patient treated with antithyroid drugs. The receptors originated from a woman aged 18-29 years with Graves disease.

This clonotype was found many times. The chain recombines TRBV20-1 with TRBJ2-1; 8 nucleotides agree with TRBD1. Germline lookup yields CDR1 DFQATT and CDR2 SNEGSKA (reference sequence). Trimming cost V 4 bases and J 1 base; bases outside gene matches: 3. The CDR3 totals 14 residues. The CDR3 bases are TGCAGTGCTACCGACAGGGGTTCCTACAATGAGCAGTTCTTC. Protein: CSATDRGSYNEQFF.

V gene TRBV7-9 combines with J gene TRBJ1-2; 7 bases map to TRBD1. Losses at the gene ends were 5 bases for V and 4 bases for J; bases not matched to a gene: 10. This CDR3 is built from 15 residues. The V gene's germline CDR1 is SEHNR and CDR2 FQNEAQ (reference sequence). CDR3 loop: CASSREVQGTYGYTF. CDR3 DNA sequence: TGTGCCAGCAGCCGAGAAGTACAGGGGACCTATGGCTACACCTTC.

This clonotype was picked up many times. This rearrangement joins TRBV5-1 to TRBJ1-1; the match to TRBD1 covers 8 bases. Germline CDR1 and CDR2: SGHRS and YFSETQ. The length of the CDR3 is 13 residues. V shed 5 bases, J shed 4 bases, and the junction held 4 bases outside the gene matches. CDR3 in DNA: TGCGCCAGCAGTCGAGGACAGGGCACTGAAGCTTTCTTT. It yields the protein CASSRGQGTEAFF.

The chain uses TRBV4-2 and TRBJ2-2, with 9 bases lining up with TRBD1. The germline CDR1 and CDR2 sequences are LGHNA and YNFKEQ. The ends lost 2 bases at V and 8 bases at J; junction bases unmatched: 6. The CDR3 is 15 amino acids. CDR3 region: CASSQNRGLGGELFF. The CDR3 DNA is TGTGCCAGCAGCCAAAACAGGGGGCTAGGTGGGGAGCTGTTTTTT.

The gene calls are TRBV27 and TRBJ2-5, with D possibly matching TRBD1 (5 bases). The V and J ends lost 0 bases and 2 bases respectively, with 7 bases between them. Germline CDR1 is MNHEY and CDR2 is SMNVEV (reference sequence). The CDR3 totals 14 residues. The CDR3 protein is CASSLSDMQETQYF. CDR3 sequence (DNA): TGTGCCAGCAGTTTATCGGACATGCAAGAGACCCAGTACTTC.

At least ten counts were recorded for this clonotype. The V call is TRBV11-2, the J call TRBJ2-7; D ambiguous. Germline values: CDR1 SGHAT, CDR2 FQNNGV. V shed 1 base and J shed 3 bases, with 7 bases lying between them. The CDR3 spans 13 residues. CDR3 protein: CASSLGAFYEQYV. The CDR3 DNA is TGTGCCAGCAGCTTAGGTGCGTTCTACGAGCAGTACGTC.

In its sample, this clonotype was seen a few times. The V call is TRBV7-9, the J call TRBJ1-2; D is unresolved. The germline V and J ends were trimmed by 5 bases and 5 bases, with 15 bases remaining between them. CDR3 length: 14 residues. Germline V gene sequence: CDR1 SEHNR, CDR2 FQNEAQ (reference sequence). The CDR3, as DNA: TGTGCCAGCAGCCCCCGCGGGTCGGAATATGGCTACACCTTC. Translated: CASSPRGSEYGYTF.

The V gene is TRBV13, the J gene TRBJ2-3; tentatively, D is TRBD2 (6 bases). Deletions cut 5 bases from V and 6 bases from J, with 18 bases between. The CDR3 runs to 15 residues. Germline values: CDR1 PRHDT, CDR2 FYEKMQ (reference sequence). The CDR3 nucleotides are TGTGCCAGCAGCGTAGTCGCTAGCGAGGGCGATACGCAGTATTTT. Amino acid sequence: CASSVVASEGDTQYF.

This clonotype was counted ten times or more. The chain combines TRBV28 with TRBJ2-2, with D perhaps matching TRBD2 (5 bases). The CDR3 covers 15 residues. V lost 7 bases and J lost 6, with 18 bases in between. Germline V gives CDR1 MDHEN, CDR2 SYDVKM. The DNA for the CDR3 is TGTGCCAGCACCTTCGAGGGCTTTTCCGCCGGGGAGCTGTTTTTT. This sequence encodes CASTFEGFSAGELFF.

The chain employs TRBV29-1 and TRBJ2-5; D is uncertain. V shed 5 bases and J shed 4 bases, with 11 bases lying between them. CDR1 and CDR2 from the germline V gene are SQVTM and ANQGSEA. The CDR3 contains 12 residues. CDR3 in DNA: TGCAGCGTTCGCCCGACTTCAGAGACCCAGTACTTC. This encodes CSVRPTSETQYF.

This clonotype appeared many times. The chain joins TRBV20-1 to TRBJ2-1; 7 bases align to TRBD2. V shed 3 bases and J 0 bases; nucleotides not matched to a gene: 8. The CDR3 consists of 16 residues. CDR1 DFQATT and CDR2 SNEGSKA come from the germline V gene (reference sequence). CDR3 sequence (DNA): TGCAGTGCTAGTGGTGTGCGGGGGAGCTCCTACAATGAGCAGTTCTTC. Protein sequence: CSASGVRGSSYNEQFF.

The chain joins TRBV10-3 to TRBJ1-2; D perhaps matches TRBD1 (6 bases). The V gene lost 6 bases and the J gene lost 7 bases, with 21 bases spanning the gap. The CDR3 totals 15 residues. The V gene's germline CDR1 is ENHRY and CDR2 SYGVKD. The CDR3 nucleotides are TGTGCCATCAGACGGTTCATGGGGGCAGAAGGTGGCTACACCTTC. Amino acid sequence: CAIRRFMGAEGGYTF.

In nucleotides, the CDR3 is TGCGCCAGCAGCCAAGAGCTAGCGGACTCCTACGAGCAGTACTTC. It encodes CASSQELADSYEQYF. The chain is built from TRBV4-3 and TRBJ2-7, with 7 bases aligning to TRBD2. CDR3 length: 15 amino acids. CDR1 and CDR2 (germline): LGHNA, YSLEER. After removal of 0 bases from V and 0 bases from J, the junction contained 2 bases not matched to a gene.

This clonotype was counted ten times or more. The chain has TRBV6-1 and TRBJ2-5; the D gene could be TRBD1 or TRBD2 (5 bases each). CDR3 length equals 14 residues. Trimming left V 6 bases short and J 2 bases short, with 13 bases between. CDR1 MNHNS and CDR2 SASEGT come from the germline V gene. The CDR3 region has the DNA TGTGCCAGCAGATCCGCCGGGACGCAAGAGACCCAGTACTTC. It encodes CASRSAGTQETQYF.

At least ten counts were recorded for this clonotype. The CDR3 region is CSARDSLTFIQYF. As DNA, the CDR3 is TGCAGTGCGCGGGACAGCTTAACGTTCATTCAGTACTTC. The gene calls are TRBV20-1 and TRBJ2-4; D might be TRBD1 (7 bases). Germline V gene data show CDR1 as DFQATT and CDR2 as SNEGSKA (reference sequence). The V end lost 6 bases, the J end lost 9 bases, and 18 bases lay between the germline ends. The CDR3 covers 13 residues.

Ten or more counts support this clonotype. The chain recombines TRBV6-5 with TRBJ2-5; D call uncertain. The germline V gene encodes CDR1 MNHEY and CDR2 SVGAGI. The CDR3 has 12 amino acids. Trimming removed 0 bases from V and 6 bases from J, with 5 bases in between. The DNA of the CDR3 is TGTGCCAGCAGTTACTCCAGTAAGACCCAGTACTTC. This encodes CASSYSSKTQYF.

Comment on this clonotype: The germline gene is not matched at one end of the junction; a read error may be the cause. The chain carries TRBV7-2 and TRBJ1-2; 9 nucleotides align to TRBD1. Germline CDR1 and CDR2: SGHTA and FQGNSA. The CDR3 runs 14 residues. The CDR3 loop reads CASSYNGQGYGYAF. DNA of the CDR3: TGTGCCAGCAGCTACAACGGACAGGGGTATGGCTACGCCTTC.

The chain links TRBV20-1 to TRBJ1-2; 8 nucleotides align to TRBD1. The CDR3 runs 15 residues. The trim removed 6 bases at V and 5 bases at J, leaving 14 bases unmatched. CDR1 DFQATT and CDR2 SNEGSKA come from the germline V gene (reference sequence). The DNA for the CDR3 is TGCAGTGCAACCCGACAGGGGTCCCTTCCTTATGGCTACACCTTC. It codes for CSATRQGSLPYGYTF.

About this clonotype: A much larger clone lies a single base off, so this may be a read error. The chain employs TRBV12-3 or TRBV12-4 and TRBJ1-2; no clear D gene. The CDR3 sequence is 15 residues long. CDR3 nucleotide sequence: TGTGTCAGCAGATCACGGGAAATTTGGGAGGATGGCTACACCTTC. Translation: CVSRSREIWEDGYTF.

This clonotype was counted ten times or more. The chain combines TRBV6-5 with TRBJ2-6; D unclear. The V end lost 2 bases, the J end lost 0 bases, and 8 bases lay between the germline ends. Germline CDR1 is MNHEY and CDR2 is SVGAGI. The CDR3 consists of 16 residues. CDR3: CASSYLGVSGANVLTF. In nucleotides, the CDR3 is TGTGCCAGCAGTTACCTTGGGGTCTCTGGGGCCAACGTCCTGACTTTC.

V gene TRBV7-8 combines with J gene TRBJ2-7; TRBD1 matches at 12 bases. Germline CDR1 reads SGHVS; CDR2 reads FQNEAQ. CDR3 length: 16 residues. The junction had 9 bases not matched to a gene; V was cut back by 5 bases and J by 4 bases. CDR3 protein: CASSLGTGGFGYEQYF. CDR3 coding DNA: TGTGCCAGCAGCCTCGGGACAGGGGGCTTCGGGTACGAGCAGTACTTC.

This clonotype was observed a few times. This chain connects TRBV19 to TRBJ2-1; D possibly uses TRBD1 or TRBD2 (7 bases each). The CDR3 runs to 14 residues. V was pared by 8 bases and J by 7 bases, with 18 bases between. CDR1 is LNHDA and CDR2 is SQIVND in the germline V gene (reference sequence). CDR3 sequence (DNA): TGTGCCAGTCGAAACCCCAGGGGGGGTAATGAGCAGTTCTTC. Its protein product is CASRNPRGGNEQFF.

The table lists this clonotype with many counts. This rearrangement joins TRBV5-4 to TRBJ2-3; tentative D call: TRBD1 (6 bases). Trimming stripped 5 bases from V and 1 base from J, with 17 bases between. The CDR3 is 16 amino acids. The germline V gene has CDR1 SGHNT and CDR2 YYREEE (reference sequence). CDR3 nucleotide sequence: TGTGCCAGCAGTCCGAGGGCCAGGGGAGGCACAGATACGCAGTATTTT. This translates into CASSPRARGGTDTQYF.

This clonotype showed up many times. The chain combines TRBV20-1 with TRBJ2-6, with 8 bases aligning to TRBD1. The germline V gene has CDR1 DFQATT and CDR2 SNEGSKA (reference sequence). CDR3 length equals 16 residues. The V segment lost 3 bases and the J segment 2 bases; nucleotides outside the gene matches: 6. The CDR3, as DNA: TGCAGTGCTAGGGGGACAGGTCCCGCTGGGGCCAACGTCCTGACTTTC. Its translation: CSARGTGPAGANVLTF.

In its sample, this clonotype was seen many times. The V and J genes are TRBV9 and TRBJ2-1, with TRBD2 matching over 7 bases. Trimming cost V 0 bases and J 9 bases; bases outside gene matches: 6. CDR1 is SGDLS, CDR2 YYNGEE, per germline. This CDR3 comprises 14 residues. The CDR3 sequence: CASSVEGGFVEQFF. In nucleotides, the CDR3 is TGTGCCAGCAGCGTAGAGGGAGGGTTTGTTGAGCAGTTCTTC.